This T cell receptor beta chain was sequenced in a study of blood T cells in healthy people across ages. General study points: Aged donors had fewer naive CD4+ cells and lower diversity than long-lived donors. TCR beta diversity per million T cells fell roughly linearly with age.

Investigators took roughly 10 milliliters of peripheral blood from every donor. Worth noting for this clonotype: The target antigen is unknown.

Germline V gene sequence: CDR1 SNHLY, CDR2 FYNNEI. CDR3 length equals 13 residues. Using a J-beta primer mix together with a sample-barcoded 5' primer, a second PCR was run for roughly 6 to 12 cycles. Each cDNA molecule was tagged by a template-switch adaptor with 12 random nucleotides. TCRdb re-called the 5' RACE reads with MiXCR, one entry per CDR3 protein. The sample gives under 800,000 distinct CDR3 sequences, approximately 39% of which show up once; 20% to 25% is in the top ten. Source material: blood. This clonotype was sampled from an older woman in good health. The gene calls are TRBV2 and TRBJ2-5; D is possibly TRBD1 (7 bases). The J call may be incorrect, as the DNA end agrees better with TRBJ2-7. The CDR3 bases are TGTGCCAGCAGTGAAGCGCAGGGGGGCGAGCAGTACTTC. Its protein is CASSEAQGGEQYF.